This T cell receptor beta chain was retrieved from a study of CXCR3-negative and CXCR3-positive naive CD8 T cells. Findings and limits, study-wide: Naive subsets had comparable surface CD5, so TRB CDR3 properties gauged TCR strength. Researchers reported similar TRBV-TRBJ usage in naive CXCR3-negative and CXCR3-positive cells, though memory differed. Hydrophobicity was higher for TRB CDR3s found in CXCR3-positive naive cells than in CXCR3-negative naive cells. Much lower diversity was found in memory CD8+ cells, while both naive subsets had comparably high diversity.

CDR1 and CDR2 from the germline V gene are DFQATT and SNEGSKA (reference sequence). There are 16 residues in the CDR3. The TRB libraries of cDNA were built by UMI-labeled 5' RACE. With the 5' RACE reads reprocessed, TCRdb shows one record per CDR3 protein and no DNA. The sample has 90,000 to 95,000 distinct CDR3 sequences. In regard to this clonotype: Its antigen is not known.

The material sequenced was naive CXCR3- CD8+ T cells from blood. Subset given: CD45RO-CCR7+CD27+CD95- naive CD8+ T cells lacking CXCR3 (TNR3-). The source is a human donor in good health. Some clones in this sample may be carry-over from other donors' samples. This chain uses TRBV20-1 with TRBJ2-3; TCRdb calls TRBD1, which cannot be checked without DNA. Here the CDR3 reads CSDKGRGKDGADTQYF.